This TCR beta chain originates from a study of blood T cell repertoires in COVID-19. Overall study: Sites across the United States, Italy and Spain contributed samples from acute and convalescent COVID-19. Nucleic acid was either cDNA or gDNA, and it came from T cells, B-cell-depleted T cells, or PBMCs.

Original processing methods: By means of reference gene primer amplification, nucleated cell counts were estimated. Clones were read by immunoSEQ multiplex PCR, and TCRdb kept only the in-frame ones, dropping some. The V and J calls and clone size come from that table; D and trimming were worked out from the DNA. The table has tens of thousands of clones, about 77% seen once. Germline V lookup: CDR1 SEHNR, CDR2 FQNEAQ (reference sequence). V lost 1 base, J lost 9 bases, and 9 bases lay in between. The CDR3 totals 12 residues. The specimen was peripheral blood. The source of this sequence is a human donor in a cohort sampled during active COVID-19. The V call is TRBV7-9, the J call TRBJ1-1; D may be TRBD1 (5 bases). The CDR3 loop is CASSLETAQAFF. Written as DNA, the CDR3 is TGTGCCAGCAGCTTAGAGACAGCCCAAGCTTTCTTT.